The clone carrying this T cell receptor beta chain has a count of ten or more. There were 4.5 to 6 milliliters of peripheral blood drawn at each of two time points. The data derive from a study of prognosis after radiotherapy for stage I lung cancer. Two-round multiplex PCR amplified TCR beta CDR3 from genomic DNA. Each TRBV and TRBJ gene had its own primer in the first PCR round. TCRdb ran MiXCR on the multiplex PCR reads and lists one entry per CDR3 protein. The top ten clones hold more than 15% of a sample with roughly 30,000 distinct CDR3 sequences, roughly 52% of them seen once. The CDR3 length is 15 residues. V gave up 4 bases and J gave up 3 bases; unmatched junction bases: 8. The germline CDR1 and CDR2 sequences are GTSNPN and SVGIG (reference sequence).

The receptor was isolated from a donor older than 45 with non-small cell lung cancer. The V call is TRBV30, the J call TRBJ2-1, with 8 bases that match TRBD1. The specimen was PBMCs, collected before or after stereotactic body radiation therapy (not recorded which). CDR3 amino acids: CAWTGVGQDYNEQFF. The DNA for the CDR3 is TGTGCCTGGACTGGGGTGGGACAGGACTACAATGAGCAGTTCTTC.